One sample yielded the 25 T cell receptor beta chains listed below, sequenced in a study of blood T cells in healthy people across ages. Next came a second PCR, run for about 7 to 12 cycles, which used a sample-barcoded 5' primer along with a J-beta primer mix. Each CDR3 protein is one row after TCRdb ran MiXCR on the 5' RACE reads. Here the sample spans 1.5 million to 2 million distinct CDR3 sequences, about 50% being singletons. The specimen was blood. These receptors were taken from a woman aged 40 to 50 in good health.

The V and J genes are TRBV13 and TRBJ1-1, with a possible D match to TRBD1 (5 bases). The CDR3 extends over 14 amino acids. Germline V lookup: CDR1 PRHDT, CDR2 FYEKMQ (reference sequence). The V and J ends lost 7 bases and 1 base respectively, with 13 bases between them. The CDR3 coding sequence is TGTGCCAGCAACGGGGGGGGAGGGAACACTGAAGCTTTCTTT. It is translated as CASNGGGGNTEAFF.

V gene TRBV4-1 combines with J gene TRBJ2-3, with 7 nucleotides matching TRBD2. This CDR3 has 19 residues. Trimming removed 0 bases from V and 1 base from J; junction bases left unmatched: 13. The V gene's germline CDR1 is MGHRA and CDR2 YSYEKL. The CDR3 protein is CASSQDRFSASGRTDTQYF. The CDR3 DNA sequence: TGCGCCAGCAGCCAAGATCGCTTTTCGGCTAGCGGACGCACAGATACGCAGTATTTT.

The V call is TRBV5-1, the J call TRBJ1-2, with 7 bases that match TRBD1. After removal of 4 bases from V and 8 bases from J, the junction contained 5 bases not matched to a gene. Germline assignment: CDR1 SGHRS and CDR2 YFSETQ. The CDR3 length is 12 residues. The CDR3 loop reads CASSLDRFGYTF. In DNA form, the CDR3 reads TGCGCCAGCAGCCTGGACAGGTTCGGCTACACCTTC.

The rearrangement joins TRBV6-5 to TRBJ2-1; 11 bases match TRBD2. Germline V CDR1 and CDR2: MNHEY, SVGAGI. This CDR3 is 16 amino acids long. J gave up 6 bases and V 6 bases, and 10 bases lay outside the gene matches. CDR3 coding DNA: TGTGCCAGCAGCCTACCCCTAGCGGGGGGTCTCAATGAGCAGTTCTTC. It is translated as CASSLPLAGGLNEQFF.

With respect to this clonotype: A clone one base away is much larger, so this may be a read error. The chain employs TRBV11-2 and TRBJ1-2; D gene unclear. Germline assignment: CDR1 SGHAT and CDR2 FQNNGV. V was trimmed by 5 bases and J by 3 bases, leaving 7 bases between them. The CDR3 has 12 residues. CDR3 loop: CASSEGHYGYTF. As DNA, the CDR3 is TGTGCCAGCAGCGAGGGTCACTATGGCTACACCTTC.

The chain combines TRBV28 with TRBJ2-4; D is undetermined. V lost 5 bases, J lost 12 bases, and 11 bases lay in between. The CDR3 spans 11 residues. Germline assignment: CDR1 MDHEN and CDR2 SYDVKM. In DNA form, the CDR3 reads TGTGCCAGCAGTCCCTCGACCTATCAGTACTTC. Translating gives CASSPSTYQYF.

J is TRBJ1-6 and V is TRBV28, with a tentative D call TRBD1 (5 bases). Germline V gene data show CDR1 as MDHEN and CDR2 as SYDVKM. The CDR3 has 16 amino acids. The V and J ends lost 2 bases and 8 bases respectively, with 16 bases between them. CDR3 region: CASSLGPGPGHSPLHF. Written as DNA, the CDR3 is TGTGCCAGCAGTTTAGGCCCGGGACCTGGGCATTCACCCCTCCACTTT.

The rearrangement links TRBV7-9 to TRBJ2-4, with D possibly TRBD1 on 6 matching bases. CDR3 size: 14 residues. V lost 6 bases and J 7 bases, leaving 16 bases between the germline ends. The germline CDR1 and CDR2 sequences are SEHNR and FQNEAQ (reference sequence). CDR3 in amino acids: CASRDSGLGNIQYF. CDR3 nucleotide sequence: TGTGCCAGCAGGGACAGTGGGCTTGGGAACATTCAGTACTTC.

The genes are TRBV12-3 or TRBV12-4 and TRBJ2-3; the D gene is possibly TRBD2 (5 bases). V was cut by 5 bases and J by 2 bases, with 20 bases left in between. The CDR3 loop spans 17 amino acids. The CDR3 sequence is CASSPLGPGLNTDTQYF. DNA for the CDR3: TGTGCCAGCAGTCCCCTGGGCCCGGGGTTGAACACAGATACGCAGTATTTT.

The genes are TRBV9 and TRBJ2-6; D tentatively reads TRBD1 or TRBD2 (5 bases each). From germline, CDR1 is SGDLS and CDR2 YYNGEE. The CDR3 covers 17 residues. Trimming took 1 base from V and 2 from J, leaving 13 bases between them. CDR3 sequence reads: CASSVRPGTPGANVLTF. The CDR3 bases are TGTGCCAGCAGCGTAAGGCCGGGGACCCCTGGGGCCAACGTCCTGACTTTC.

The V call is TRBV20-1, the J call TRBJ1-5; 7 bases are shared with TRBD1. V lost 6 bases, J lost 2 bases, and 7 bases stayed unmatched. The CDR3 length is 14 residues. Germline CDR1 DFQATT, CDR2 SNEGSKA (reference sequence). For the CDR3, the DNA is TGCAGTGCCCCTTCGGGGACAGGCAATCAGCCCCAGCATTTT. Protein product: CSAPSGTGNQPQHF.

CDR3 coding DNA: TGCAGTGCTAGAGATGTGACTAGCGGGGGGCAGTACCAAGAGACCCAGTACTTC. It encodes CSARDVTSGGQYQETQYF. The chain recombines TRBV20-1 with TRBJ2-5; TRBD2 matches at 13 bases. J lost 0 bases, V lost 0 bases, and 7 bases had no gene match. This CDR3 contains 18 residues. The germline V gene has CDR1 DFQATT and CDR2 SNEGSKA (reference sequence).

This clonotype was detected only a few times. This chain uses TRBV5-1 with TRBJ2-3, with TRBD2 matching over 10 bases. The CDR3 is 16 residues long. Per the germline V gene, CDR1 is SGHRS and CDR2 is YFSETQ. V lost 2 bases, J lost 2 bases, and 5 bases stayed unmatched. CDR3 sequence: CASSFSGTSVTDTQYF. CDR3 sequence (DNA): TGCGCCAGCAGCTTTTCCGGGACTAGCGTCACAGATACGCAGTATTTT.

This chain joins TRBV28 and TRBJ1-2; 10 bases line up with TRBD1. The CDR3 has 14 amino acids. The V gene end was trimmed by 6 bases and the J gene end by 6 bases; junction bases not matched to a gene: 7. CDR1 and CDR2 (germline): MDHEN, SYDVKM. Written as DNA, the CDR3 is TGTGCCAGCAGCTCCGGGACAGGGGCACATGGCTACACCTTC. Amino acids: CASSSGTGAHGYTF.

The J gene is TRBJ2-3, the V gene TRBV6-1, with D perhaps TRBD1 (6 bases). V was cut by 5 bases and J by 4 bases, with 16 bases left in between. Germline values: CDR1 MNHNS, CDR2 SASEGT. The CDR3 is 15 amino acids. CDR3 sequence: CASSRDTTFSDTQYF. As DNA, the CDR3 is TGTGCCAGCAGTAGGGACACTACCTTTTCAGATACGCAGTATTTT.

This clonotype has more than one count but fewer than ten. CDR3 DNA sequence: TGTGCCAGCAGCTTTGGCGGGGGGATCCAAGAGACCCAGTACTTC. Amino acid sequence: CASSFGGGIQETQYF. The V and J genes are TRBV7-2 and TRBJ2-5; TRBD2 aligns across 8 bases. The CDR3 has 15 amino acids. Germline V CDR1 and CDR2: SGHTA, FQGNSA. Germline trimming cut 3 bases from V and 1 base from J; bases unmatched to any gene: 4. The whole variable domain, remainder taken from reference TRBV7-2 and TRBJ2-5, is GAGVSQSPSNKVTEKGKDVELRCDPISGHTALYWYRQSLGQGLEFLIYFQGNSAPDKSGLPSDRFSAERTGGSVSTLTIQRTQQEDSAVYLCASSFGGGIQETQYFGPGTRLLVL.

This clonotype was counted a few times. This chain's CDR3 is CASSYRQESSYNSPLHF. As DNA, the CDR3 is TGTGCCAGCAGTTACCGACAGGAGAGCTCCTATAATTCACCCCTCCACTTT. This chain links TRBV28 with TRBJ1-6; maybe TRBD1 (6 bases). V was cut by 4 bases and J by 0 bases, with 13 bases left in between. The germline CDR1 and CDR2 sequences are MDHEN and SYDVKM. CDR3 size: 17 residues. The whole variable domain, remainder taken from reference TRBV28 and TRBJ1-6, is DVKVTQSSRYLVKRTGEKVFLECVQDMDHENMFWYRQDPGLGLRLIYFSYDVKMKEKGDIPEGYSVSREKKERFSLILESASTNQTSMYLCASSYRQESSYNSPLHFGNGTRLTVT.

The table lists this clonotype with a few counts. The DNA for the CDR3 is TGTGCCAGCAGCGGGGGAGGGGTCTACGAGCAGTACTTC. The encoded protein is CASSGGGVYEQYF. The chain employs TRBV11-2 and TRBJ2-7, with 7 bases aligning to TRBD2. The J segment lost 3 bases and the V segment lost 5 bases, leaving 4 bases of the junction unmatched. CDR1 is SGHAT, CDR2 FQNNGV, per germline. This CDR3 comprises 13 residues.

This clonotype was seen more than once but under ten times. V gene TRBV9 combines with J gene TRBJ2-7, with 11 bases matching TRBD1. This CDR3 has 20 amino acids. The germline CDR1 and CDR2 sequences are SGDLS and YYNGEE. Trimming at V came to 1 base and at J to 0 bases, leaving 15 bases not matched to a gene. The DNA for the CDR3 is TGTGCCAGCAGCGTATACCGGGACAGGGGGTTAGCGGGATTCTCCTACGAGCAGTACTTC. This codes for CASSVYRDRGLAGFSYEQYF.

The chain couples TRBV7-2 to TRBJ2-3; D perhaps matches TRBD2 (5 bases). V was trimmed by 3 bases and J by 1 base, leaving 14 bases between them. From germline, CDR1 is SGHTA and CDR2 FQGNSA. This CDR3 spans 16 amino acids. The CDR3 nucleotides read TGTGCCAGCAGCTTTCACCGTGTGGAGGGCACAGATACGCAGTATTTT. Amino acids: CASSFHRVEGTDTQYF.

V gene TRBV6-1 combines with J gene TRBJ2-3, with 7 bases fitting TRBD1. The CDR3 is made up of 15 amino acids. V dropped 9 bases and J dropped 3; count of bases not matched to a gene: 12. CDR1 and CDR2 from the germline V gene are MNHNS and SASEGT. Here the CDR3 reads CASADRERVTDTQYF. The CDR3 region has the DNA TGTGCCAGTGCCGACAGGGAACGGGTTACAGATACGCAGTATTTT.

This clonotype appeared a few times. The chain employs TRBV12-3 or TRBV12-4 and TRBJ1-4; 9 positions match TRBD1. The CDR3 has 13 residues. The J segment lost 8 bases and the V segment lost 10 bases, leaving 8 bases of the junction unmatched. The CDR3 here is CATSRTGVEKLFF. Written as DNA, the CDR3 is TGTGCCACCTCTCGGACAGGGGTCGAAAAACTGTTTTTT.

J is TRBJ2-7 and V is TRBV7-9; no reliable D call. Germline assignment: CDR1 SEHNR and CDR2 FQNEAQ (reference sequence). This CDR3 has 13 residues. V lost 5 bases and J lost 1, with 9 bases in between. Here the CDR3 DNA reads TGTGCCAGCAGCCCTGCACAATCCTACGAGCAGTACTTC. Its protein is CASSPAQSYEQYF.

The sample holds a few counts of this clonotype. This rearrangement joins TRBV12-3 or TRBV12-4 to TRBJ1-2, with D possibly TRBD1 on 5 matching bases. Trimming removed 8 bases from V and 5 bases from J, with 15 bases in between. The CDR3 extends over 13 amino acids. CDR3 protein: CASSKTGRYGYTF. The CDR3 coding sequence is TGTGCCAGCTCAAAAACAGGCCGGTATGGCTACACCTTC.

In the case of this clonotype: Sequence at one end of the junction differs from germline and may be a read error. This sequence joins TRBV7-8 and TRBJ1-6, with unresolved D. The germline V gene encodes CDR1 SGHVS and CDR2 FQNEAQ. The CDR3 loop spans 13 amino acids. The CDR3 spells CANSLEHNSPLHF. The CDR3 DNA reads TGTGCCAACAGCTTAGAACATAATTCACCCCTCCACTTT.